This TCR beta chain was observed in a study of identical twins. Study-wide results and caveats: Abundant cord blood beta clonotypes carried fewer insertions; memory repertoires showed none.

This clonotype was seen more than once but under ten times. As yet, its antigen is unknown. Germline V gene lookup returns CDR1 SGHRS and CDR2 YFSETQ. The CDR3 sequence is 14 residues long. V was cut by 5 bases and J by 8 bases, with 18 bases left in between. Each CDR3 protein is one row after TCRdb ran MiXCR on the 5' RACE reads. Among about 690,000 distinct CDR3 sequences, over 20% were seen once, and the ten largest hold about 4.5%. These same records also appear under a second study, on T cells expressing NK-cell markers.

Sequenced material: PBMCs. V gene TRBV5-1 combines with J gene TRBJ2-3; a possible D gene is TRBD1 (6 bases). This TCR was recovered from a woman in her late teens or twenties in good health. The CDR3 bases are TGCGCCAGCAGTTCTACGAGGGACATTGGTACGCAGTATTTT. Its translation: CASSSTRDIGTQYF.